A selection of T cell receptor beta chains follows, all from one sample in a study of PD-1 blockade in classical Hodgkin lymphoma. The method was immunoSEQ multiplex PCR; TCRdb's version includes in-frame clones alone and lacks a portion of them. The table shows 15,000 to 20,000 clones, with roughly 90% occurring only once. The input for sequencing was CD8+ T cells from blood, taken before the fourth cycle of nivolumab. The receptor set was obtained from a human donor with classical Hodgkin lymphoma. CDR3s include the opening cysteine and the closing phenylalanine or tryptophan. D genes are given only for firm matches. Clone size is stated in some rows and not others, as once, few, many or a class when expanded.

clone_size: NA; d_call: NA; v_call: TRBV5-4; j_call: TRBJ2-1; cdr3_aa: CASSLGSYNEQFF; cdr3_nt: TGTGCCAGCAGCTTGGGTTCCTACAATGAGCAGTTCTTC
clone_size: NA; d_call: NA; v_call: TRBV2; j_call: TRBJ2-7; cdr3_aa: CASSEFGDYEQYF; cdr3_nt: TGTGCCAGCAGTGAATTTGGAGACTACGAGCAGTACTTC
clone_size: NA; d_call: NA; v_call: TRBV19; j_call: TRBJ2-5; cdr3_aa: CASSNLLGRGIRDTRWETQYF; cdr3_nt: TGTGCCAGTAGTAACCTCCTGGGTCGCGGTATCCGGGACACGAGATGGGAGACCCAGTACTTC
clone_size: NA; d_call: TRBD1; v_call: TRBV25-1; j_call: TRBJ2-2; cdr3_aa: CASRQGALNTGELFF; cdr3_nt: TGTGCCAGCAGACAGGGGGCCCTGAACACCGGGGAGCTGTTTTTT
clone_size: NA; d_call: NA; v_call: TRBV7-9; j_call: TRBJ2-1; cdr3_aa: CASSLPPSGSYNEQFF; cdr3_nt: TGTGCCAGCAGCTTACCACCCAGCGGCTCCTACAATGAGCAGTTCTTC
clone_size: NA; d_call: TRBD1; v_call: TRBV7-9; j_call: TRBJ1-1; cdr3_aa: CASSSTGLGTEAFF; cdr3_nt: TGTGCCAGCAGCTCGACAGGGCTGGGTACTGAAGCTTTCTTT
clone_size: NA; d_call: TRBD1; v_call: TRBV9; j_call: TRBJ2-3; cdr3_aa: CASSASGTGRVAQYF; cdr3_nt: TGTGCCAGCAGCGCGTCCGGGACAGGGAGGGTTGCGCAGTATTTT
clone_size: NA; d_call: TRBD1; v_call: TRBV19; j_call: TRBJ2-1; cdr3_aa: CASTPGQGARHEQFF; cdr3_nt: TGTGCCAGTACCCCGGGACAGGGGGCTCGCCATGAGCAGTTCTTC
clone_size: NA; d_call: NA; v_call: TRBV10-3; j_call: TRBJ2-7; cdr3_aa: CAASGTGVYEQYF; cdr3_nt: TGTGCCGCCTCCGGGACTGGAGTCTACGAGCAGTACTTC
clone_size: NA; d_call: NA; v_call: TRBV30; j_call: TRBJ2-3; cdr3_aa: CAWSWATSTDTQYF; cdr3_nt: TGTGCCTGGAGTTGGGCCACTAGCACAGATACGCAGTATTTT
clone_size: NA; d_call: NA; v_call: TRBV27; j_call: TRBJ1-2; cdr3_aa: CASSFGGYTF; cdr3_nt: TGTGCCAGCAGTTTTGGTGGCTACACCTTC
clone_size: NA; d_call: TRBD2; v_call: TRBV27; j_call: TRBJ2-3; cdr3_aa: CASRLGSGRVPDTQYF; cdr3_nt: TGTGCCAGCCGCCTAGGAAGCGGGAGGGTCCCAGATACGCAGTATTTT
clone_size: once; d_call: TRBD1; v_call: TRBV19; j_call: TRBJ2-7; cdr3_aa: CASSPGQGATYEQYF; cdr3_nt: TGTGCCAGTAGCCCTGGACAGGGGGCCACCTACGAGCAGTACTTC
clone_size: NA; d_call: NA; v_call: TRBV7-2; j_call: TRBJ1-1; cdr3_aa: CASSLSFLHVPPPEAFF; cdr3_nt: TGTGCCAGCAGCTTATCCTTTTTACATGTGCCCCCCCCTGAAGCTTTCTTT
clone_size: NA; d_call: TRBD1; v_call: TRBV19; j_call: TRBJ1-2; cdr3_aa: CASTRDRNYGYTF; cdr3_nt: TGTGCCAGTACCCGGGACAGGAACTATGGCTACACCTTC
clone_size: NA; d_call: NA; v_call: TRBV4-2; j_call: TRBJ1-5; cdr3_aa: CASSQALLVSQHF; cdr3_nt: TGTGCCAGCAGCCAAGCGTTGTTGGTTTCCCAGCATTTT
clone_size: NA; d_call: TRBD2; v_call: TRBV28; j_call: TRBJ2-1; cdr3_aa: CASTIPGLGGDEQFF; cdr3_nt: TGTGCCAGCACCATCCCGGGACTAGGTGGCGATGAGCAGTTCTTC
clone_size: NA; d_call: NA; v_call: TRBV27; j_call: TRBJ1-5; cdr3_aa: CASRQGGQPQHF; cdr3_nt: TGTGCCAGCAGGCAGGGCGGCCAGCCCCAGCATTTT
clone_size: NA; d_call: TRBD1; v_call: TRBV29-1; j_call: TRBJ2-7; cdr3_aa: CSVRDRGLYEQYF; cdr3_nt: TGCAGCGTTCGGGACAGGGGGCTGTACGAGCAGTACTTC
clone_size: NA; d_call: TRBD1; v_call: TRBV5-6; j_call: TRBJ2-1; cdr3_aa: CASSSGTANEQFF; cdr3_nt: TGTGCCAGCAGCTCCGGGACAGCTAATGAGCAGTTCTTC
clone_size: NA; d_call: NA; v_call: TRBV5-1; j_call: TRBJ2-5; cdr3_aa: CASSWTRQDAQETQYF; cdr3_nt: TGCGCCAGCAGCTGGACCCGGCAGGACGCTCAAGAGACCCAGTACTTC
clone_size: NA; d_call: NA; v_call: TRBV19; j_call: TRBJ1-5; cdr3_aa: CASSSPRTVYSNQPQHF; cdr3_nt: TGTGCCAGTAGTAGCCCCCGGACAGTCTATAGCAATCAGCCCCAGCATTTT
clone_size: NA; d_call: NA; v_call: TRBV10-1; j_call: TRBJ2-1; cdr3_aa: CASSESTGRGYNEQFF; cdr3_nt: TGCGCCAGCAGTGAGTCGACAGGACGGGGCTACAATGAGCAGTTCTTC
clone_size: NA; d_call: NA; v_call: TRBV6-1; j_call: TRBJ1-1; cdr3_aa: CASSEGRFTEAFF; cdr3_nt: TGTGCCAGCAGTGAAGGAAGGTTCACTGAAGCTTTCTTT
clone_size: few; d_call: NA; v_call: TRBV28; j_call: TRBJ1-2; cdr3_aa: CASSLRIPGSHGYTF; cdr3_nt: TGTGCCAGCAGTCTGAGGATTCCGGGGTCGCATGGCTACACCTTC
clone_size: NA; d_call: TRBD2; v_call: TRBV5-6; j_call: TRBJ2-1; cdr3_aa: CASSLRSGVYNEQFF; cdr3_nt: TGTGCCAGCAGCTTGCGTAGCGGGGTTTACAATGAGCAGTTCTTC
clone_size: NA; d_call: NA; v_call: TRBV27; j_call: TRBJ2-1; cdr3_aa: CASSSLQEPSSYNEQFF; cdr3_nt: TGTGCCAGCAGTTCCCTCCAAGAACCGAGCTCCTACAATGAGCAGTTCTTC
clone_size: NA; d_call: TRBD2; v_call: TRBV28; j_call: TRBJ2-2; cdr3_aa: CASSRRLAGGGTGELFF; cdr3_nt: TGTGCCAGCAGTCGAAGGCTAGCGGGAGGGGGGACCGGGGAGCTGTTTTTT
clone_size: NA; d_call: NA; v_call: TRBV5-1; j_call: TRBJ2-3; cdr3_aa: CASSLAGGSPAPDTQYF; cdr3_nt: TGCGCCAGCAGCTTGGCCGGGGGTAGCCCAGCCCCAGATACGCAGTATTTT
clone_size: few; d_call: NA; v_call: TRBV29-1; j_call: TRBJ1-1; cdr3_aa: CSVDAGYTEAFF; cdr3_nt: TGCAGCGTTGATGCAGGGTACACTGAAGCTTTCTTT
clone_size: NA; d_call: NA; v_call: TRBV9; j_call: TRBJ1-3; cdr3_aa: CASSVVGASGNTIYF; cdr3_nt: TGTGCCAGCAGCGTAGTTGGGGCGTCTGGAAACACCATATATTTT
clone_size: NA; d_call: NA; v_call: TRBV7-9; j_call: TRBJ1-2; cdr3_aa: CASRALDYGYTF; cdr3_nt: TGTGCCAGCCGGGCTCTCGACTATGGCTACACCTTC
clone_size: NA; d_call: NA; v_call: TRBV6-5; j_call: TRBJ1-4; cdr3_aa: CASSYRFATNEKLFF; cdr3_nt: TGTGCCAGCAGTTACAGATTCGCAACTAATGAAAAACTGTTTTTT
clone_size: once; d_call: TRBD2; v_call: TRBV29-1; j_call: TRBJ2-1; cdr3_aa: CSAEGASGTSYNEQFF; cdr3_nt: TGCAGCGCCGAAGGTGCTAGCGGGACTAGTTACAATGAGCAGTTCTTC
clone_size: NA; d_call: TRBD1; v_call: TRBV15; j_call: TRBJ1-2; cdr3_aa: CATSRDRGQGAYTF; cdr3_nt: TGTGCCACCAGCAGAGATCGTGGACAGGGGGCTTACACCTTC
clone_size: NA; d_call: TRBD1; v_call: TRBV6-1; j_call: TRBJ2-3; cdr3_aa: CASSEGRGGQATDTQYF; cdr3_nt: TGTGCCAGCAGTGAAGGAAGAGGGGGACAGGCGACAGATACGCAGTATTTT
clone_size: once; d_call: NA; v_call: TRBV9; j_call: TRBJ1-5; cdr3_aa: CASSVSGTSNQPQHF; cdr3_nt: TGTGCCAGCAGCGTATCAGGCACAAGTAATCAGCCCCAGCATTTT
clone_size: NA; d_call: TRBD2; v_call: TRBV4-1; j_call: TRBJ2-7; cdr3_aa: CASSQVAGGQNYEQYF; cdr3_nt: TGCGCCAGCAGCCAAGTAGCGGGGGGACAGAACTACGAGCAGTACTTC
clone_size: NA; d_call: TRBD1; v_call: TRBV27; j_call: TRBJ2-7; cdr3_aa: CASTGQGPSGPHYEQYF; cdr3_nt: TGTGCCAGCACGGGACAGGGTCCTAGCGGCCCCCACTACGAGCAGTACTTC
clone_size: NA; d_call: NA; v_call: TRBV11-3; j_call: TRBJ2-3; cdr3_aa: CASSSDVEGGGPGNTQYF; cdr3_nt: TGTGCCAGCAGCTCCGATGTAGAGGGGGGAGGGCCGGGAAATACGCAGTATTTT
clone_size: NA; d_call: NA; v_call: TRBV28; j_call: TRBJ2-7; cdr3_aa: CASSFNYEQYF; cdr3_nt: TGTGCCAGCAGTTTTAACTACGAGCAGTACTTC
clone_size: NA; d_call: TRBD1; v_call: TRBV6-1; j_call: TRBJ2-1; cdr3_aa: CASSGTGGVDEQFF; cdr3_nt: TGTGCCAGCAGTGGGACAGGGGGGGTGGATGAGCAGTTCTTC
clone_size: NA; d_call: TRBD1; v_call: TRBV28; j_call: TRBJ1-2; cdr3_aa: CASSLALGQASYDYTF; cdr3_nt: TGTGCCAGCAGTTTAGCCCTCGGACAGGCCAGTTATGACTACACCTTC
clone_size: NA; d_call: TRBD2; v_call: TRBV28; j_call: TRBJ2-3; cdr3_aa: CASSYDGSVEASGRTRTSTDTQYF; cdr3_nt: TGTGCCAGCAGTTACGACGGGTCGGTCGAGGCTAGCGGGAGGACAAGAACTAGCACAGATACGCAGTATTTT
clone_size: once; d_call: NA; v_call: TRBV27; j_call: TRBJ2-3; cdr3_aa: CASSLLGGRGDNTQYF; cdr3_nt: TGTGCCAGCAGCCTCCTTGGTGGCAGGGGGGATAATACGCAGTATTTT
clone_size: NA; d_call: NA; v_call: TRBV27; j_call: TRBJ2-2; cdr3_aa: CASKRGGPANTGELFF; cdr3_nt: TGTGCCAGCAAGAGAGGCGGCCCAGCGAACACCGGGGAGCTGTTTTTT
clone_size: NA; d_call: NA; v_call: TRBV2; j_call: TRBJ1-2; cdr3_aa: CATRPGVNYGYTF; cdr3_nt: TGTGCCACCCGTCCAGGGGTCAACTATGGCTACACCTTC
clone_size: NA; d_call: TRBD1; v_call: TRBV5-1; j_call: TRBJ2-7; cdr3_aa: CASAPGQGYEQYF; cdr3_nt: TGCGCCAGCGCCCCGGGACAGGGCTACGAGCAGTACTTC
clone_size: NA; d_call: TRBD2; v_call: TRBV27; j_call: TRBJ2-1; cdr3_aa: CASSLSPGLAGTSSYNEQFF; cdr3_nt: TGTGCCAGCAGTTTATCTCCGGGACTAGCGGGAACAAGCTCCTACAATGAGCAGTTCTTC
clone_size: NA; d_call: NA; v_call: TRBV7-9; j_call: TRBJ1-6; cdr3_aa: CASSFYLGGDNSPLHF; cdr3_nt: TGTGCCAGCAGCTTCTATCTCGGGGGCGATAATTCACCCCTCCACTTT
clone_size: NA; d_call: NA; v_call: TRBV5-1; j_call: TRBJ1-5; cdr3_aa: CASSSFRRPVTYSNQPQHF; cdr3_nt: TGCGCCAGCAGCTCCTTTAGACGTCCAGTGACATATAGCAATCAGCCCCAGCATTTT
clone_size: NA; d_call: TRBD2; v_call: TRBV28; j_call: TRBJ2-3; cdr3_aa: CASSLTLAGSTDTQYF; cdr3_nt: TGTGCCAGCAGTTTAACGCTAGCGGGGAGCACAGATACGCAGTATTTT
clone_size: NA; d_call: TRBD2; v_call: TRBV6-6; j_call: TRBJ2-3; cdr3_aa: CASKSGGSTDTQYF; cdr3_nt: TGTGCCAGCAAGTCGGGAGGGAGCACAGATACGCAGTATTTT
clone_size: NA; d_call: NA; v_call: TRBV5-1; j_call: TRBJ1-1; cdr3_aa: CASSRGWDTEAFF; cdr3_nt: TGCGCCAGCAGTAGGGGGTGGGACACTGAAGCTTTCTTT
clone_size: NA; d_call: NA; v_call: TRBV5-6; j_call: TRBJ2-6; cdr3_aa: CASSLSYSSFSGANVLTF; cdr3_nt: TGTGCCAGCAGCTTGAGTTACAGCTCCTTCTCTGGGGCCAACGTCCTGACTTTC